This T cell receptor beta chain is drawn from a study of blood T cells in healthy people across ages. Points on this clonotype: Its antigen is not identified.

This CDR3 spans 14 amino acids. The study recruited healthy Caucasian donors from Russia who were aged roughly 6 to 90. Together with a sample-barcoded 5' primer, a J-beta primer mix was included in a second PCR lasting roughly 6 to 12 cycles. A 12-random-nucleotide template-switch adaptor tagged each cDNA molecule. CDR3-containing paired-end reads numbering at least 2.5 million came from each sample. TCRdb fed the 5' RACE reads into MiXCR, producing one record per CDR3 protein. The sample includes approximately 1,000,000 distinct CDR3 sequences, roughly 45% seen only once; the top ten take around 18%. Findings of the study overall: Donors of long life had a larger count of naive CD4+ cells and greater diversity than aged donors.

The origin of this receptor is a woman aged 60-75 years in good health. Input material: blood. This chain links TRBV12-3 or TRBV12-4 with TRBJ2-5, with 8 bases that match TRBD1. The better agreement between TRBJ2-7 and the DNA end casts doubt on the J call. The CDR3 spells CASSFGQGPAEQYF. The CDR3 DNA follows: TGTGCCAGCAGTTTCGGACAGGGTCCGGCCGAGCAGTACTTC.